Listed below are T cell receptor beta chains from one sample, sequenced in a study of Graves' ophthalmopathy and Graves' hyperthyroidism. TCRdb re-called the multiplex PCR reads with MiXCR, one entry per CDR3 protein. The table shows a few hundred thousand distinct CDR3 sequences, with over 15% occurring only once. The sequenced material came from peripheral blood. These receptors were obtained from a woman younger than 35 with stable Graves' hyperthyroidism. Both conserved end residues are part of each CDR3. The D gene is left open where the match is weak. Clone size appears in some rows only: once, few, many, or a class for an expanded clone.

few	TRBV5-1	TRBJ2-2	TRBD2	TGCGCCAGCAGCTGGAGGACTAGCGGGGGGATAGCCACCGGGGAGCTGTTTTTT	CASSWRTSGGIATGELFF
few	TRBV11-2	TRBJ2-2	TRBD1	TGTGCCAGCAGCTCTCTTAGGGCGGGGACAGGGAACACCGGGGAGCTGTTTTTT	CASSSLRAGTGNTGELFF
.	TRBV27	TRBJ2-5	TRBD1	TGTGCCAGCAGTTTAGTAGGGGGACAGCAAGAGACCCAGTACTTC	CASSLVGGQQETQYF
many	TRBV7-2	TRBJ2-7	.	TGTGCCAGCAGCCAGGGTAGGAGCTTTTCGCAGTACTTC	CASSQGRSFSQYF
many	TRBV12-3/TRBV12-4	TRBJ2-5	TRBD2	TGTGCCAGCAGTCTACTAGCGGGGAGGGGAGAGACCCAGTACTTC	CASSLLAGRGETQYF
.	TRBV18	TRBJ1-1	.	TGTGCCAGCTCGGAACGGGACGGTCGAAACACTGAAGCTTTCTTT	CASSERDGRNTEAFF
many	TRBV5-1	TRBJ2-2	TRBD2	TGCGCCAGCAGCCAGACTAGCGGGTACAACACCGGGGAGCTGTTTTTT	CASSQTSGYNTGELFF
many	TRBV2	TRBJ2-5	TRBD2	TGTGCCAGCTTCCTCTTAGGACTAGCGGGGGGACAAGAGACCCAGTACTTC	CASFLLGLAGGQETQYF
.	TRBV12-3/TRBV12-4	TRBJ1-1	.	TGTGCCAGCAGCCTCGCAGGGGAGAAGGTTTACACTGAAGCTTTCTTT	CASSLAGEKVYTEAFF
many	TRBV19	TRBJ1-1	.	TGTGCCAGTACTGACACCATGAACACTGAAGCTTTCTTT	CASTDTMNTEAFF
many	TRBV6-5	TRBJ2-7	.	TGTGCCAGCAGTAACCCGGGAACCTACGAGCAGTACTTC	CASSNPGTYEQYF
many	TRBV11-1	TRBJ2-7	.	TGTGCCAGCAGCACCGACTATTCCTACGAGCAGTACTTC	CASSTDYSYEQYF
.	TRBV9	TRBJ2-2	.	TGTGCCAGCAAGCACAACACCGGGGAGCTGTTTTTT	CASKHNTGELFF
once	TRBV12-3/TRBV12-4	TRBJ2-5	.	TGTGCCAGCAGTTTCGGAGGGGAGACCCAGGACTTC	CASSFGGETQDF
.	TRBV6-5	TRBJ2-5	TRBD1	TGTGCCAGCAGTTACGACAGGGGGGCCGAGACCCAGTACTTC	CASSYDRGAETQYF
many	TRBV5-1	TRBJ2-7	TRBD2	TGCGCCAGCAGCTTTGGCGGGGGAAGCTCCTACGAGCAGTACTTC	CASSFGGGSSYEQYF
many	TRBV6-2/TRBV6-3	TRBJ1-6	.	TGTGCCAGCAGTGCTTACGGAGGATCTCGTTCACCCCTCCACTTT	CASSAYGGSRSPLHF
many	TRBV4-1	TRBJ2-5	.	TGCGCCAGCAGCCAGTTAGGGCTTCCTTATGGAAAGACCCAGTACTTC	CASSQLGLPYGKTQYF
many	TRBV11-2	TRBJ1-2	TRBD1	TGTGCCAGCAGCCAACCTCCAGGACAGGGGGGGCTATATGGCTACACCTTC	CASSQPPGQGGLYGYTF
many	TRBV5-1	TRBJ1-1	.	TGCGCCAGCAGCCCCATTACAGCACTGAACACTGAAGCTTTCTTT	CASSPITALNTEAFF
many	TRBV5-1	TRBJ1-1	.	TGCGCCCGCAGCACAGGGACCCACAAAAGGGCTGAAGCTTTCTTT	CARSTGTHKRAEAFF
many	TRBV20-1	TRBJ2-7	TRBD1	TGCAGTGCTTCCGACAGGGGGTACTACGAGCAGTACTTC	CSASDRGYYEQYF
many	TRBV20-1	TRBJ2-7	.	TGCAGTGCCGGCCCTCGGGGCATATACGAGCAGTACTTC	CSAGPRGIYEQYF
.	TRBV12-3/TRBV12-4	TRBJ2-7	.	TGTGCCAGCAGTCTCATGACAGGACACACCTACGAGCAGTACTTC	CASSLMTGHTYEQYF